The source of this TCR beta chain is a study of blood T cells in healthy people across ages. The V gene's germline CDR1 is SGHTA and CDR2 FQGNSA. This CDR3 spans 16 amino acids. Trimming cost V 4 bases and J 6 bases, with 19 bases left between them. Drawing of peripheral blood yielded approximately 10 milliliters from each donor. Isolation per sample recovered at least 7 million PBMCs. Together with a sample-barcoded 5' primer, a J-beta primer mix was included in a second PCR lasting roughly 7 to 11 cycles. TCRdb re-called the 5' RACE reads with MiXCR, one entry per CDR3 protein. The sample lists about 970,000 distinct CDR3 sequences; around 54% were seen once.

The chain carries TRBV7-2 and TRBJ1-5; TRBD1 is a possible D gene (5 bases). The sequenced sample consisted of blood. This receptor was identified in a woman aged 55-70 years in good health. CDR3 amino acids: CASSSSGVREGQPQHF. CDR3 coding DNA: TGTGCCAGCAGCTCTTCGGGGGTGCGCGAGGGTCAGCCCCAGCATTTT.